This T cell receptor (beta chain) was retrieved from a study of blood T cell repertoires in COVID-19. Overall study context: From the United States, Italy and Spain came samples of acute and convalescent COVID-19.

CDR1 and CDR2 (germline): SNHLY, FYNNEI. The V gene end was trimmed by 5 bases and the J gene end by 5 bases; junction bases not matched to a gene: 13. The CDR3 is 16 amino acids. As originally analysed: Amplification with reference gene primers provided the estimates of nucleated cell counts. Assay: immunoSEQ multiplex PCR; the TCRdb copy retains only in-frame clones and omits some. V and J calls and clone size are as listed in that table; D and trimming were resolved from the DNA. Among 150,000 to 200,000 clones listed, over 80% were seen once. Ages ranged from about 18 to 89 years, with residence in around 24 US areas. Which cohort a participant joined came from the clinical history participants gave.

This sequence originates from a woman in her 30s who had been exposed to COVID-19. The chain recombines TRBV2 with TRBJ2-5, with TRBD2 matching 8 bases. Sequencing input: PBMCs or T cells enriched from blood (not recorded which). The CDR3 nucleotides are TGTGCCAGCAGTCCCGCGTCGGGGGGGCCTCATGAGACCCAGTACTTC. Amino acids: CASSPASGGPHETQYF.